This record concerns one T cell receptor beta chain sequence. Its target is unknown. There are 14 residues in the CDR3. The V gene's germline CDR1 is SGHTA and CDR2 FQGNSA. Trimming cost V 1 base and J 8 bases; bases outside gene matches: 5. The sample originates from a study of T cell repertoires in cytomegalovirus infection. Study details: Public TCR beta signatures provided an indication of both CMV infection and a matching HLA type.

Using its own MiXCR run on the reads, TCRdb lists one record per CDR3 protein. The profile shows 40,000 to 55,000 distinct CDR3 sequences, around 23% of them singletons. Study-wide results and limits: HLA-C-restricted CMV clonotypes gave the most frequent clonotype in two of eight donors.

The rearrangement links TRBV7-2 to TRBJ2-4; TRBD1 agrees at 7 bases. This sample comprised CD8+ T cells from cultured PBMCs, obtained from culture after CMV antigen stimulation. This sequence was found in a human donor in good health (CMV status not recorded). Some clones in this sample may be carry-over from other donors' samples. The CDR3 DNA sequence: TGTGCCAGCAGCTTAGGGACAGGAGAGTACATTCAGTACTTC. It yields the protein CASSLGTGEYIQYF.